The 17 T cell receptor beta chains in this list originate from one sample, sequenced in a study of OX40 agonist ivuxolimab in advanced cancers. This table comes from immunoSEQ multiplex PCR, and its TCRdb copy is limited to in-frame clones, with some not included. The data hold about 60,000 clones, with 87% observed a single time. Sequences were derived from CD4+ or CD8+ T cells sorted from blood, sampled in a trial of the OX40 agonist ivuxolimab. These receptors were taken from an adult with an advanced solid tumor such as melanoma, head and neck, liver or kidney cancer.

The chain carries TRBV30 and TRBJ2-5, with 8 bases lining up with TRBD1. The CDR3 contains 13 residues. CDR1 is GTSNPN, CDR2 SVGIG, per germline (reference sequence). Losses at the gene ends were 5 bases for V and 7 bases for J; bases not matched to a gene: 9. The CDR3 here is CAWGGQGGGTQYF. The CDR3 DNA sequence: TGTGCCTGGGGTGGACAGGGTGGTGGGACCCAGTACTTC.

This clone has only one observation. The chain recombines TRBV7-3 with TRBJ1-1; 10 nucleotides align to TRBD1. The CDR3 has 15 amino acids. After removal of 1 base from V and 4 bases from J, the junction contained 3 bases not matched to a gene. Germline values: CDR1 SGHTA, CDR2 FQGTGA. The CDR3 is CASSLMGQGSTEAFF. Written as DNA, the CDR3 is TGTGCCAGCAGCTTAATGGGACAGGGGAGCACTGAAGCTTTCTTT.

This clone was found a few times. At the DNA level, this CDR3 is encoded by other sequences in the same sample as well. The genes are TRBV19 and TRBJ2-3; 11 bases agree with TRBD1. The V segment lost 5 bases and the J segment 5 bases; nucleotides outside the gene matches: 3. CDR3 length: 14 residues. The germline CDR1 and CDR2 sequences are LNHDA and SQIVND (reference sequence). DNA of the CDR3: TGTGCCAGTAGTCCGGGACAGGGGGAAGATACGCAGTATTTT. Translation gives CASSPGQGEDTQYF.

The rearrangement joins TRBV10-3 to TRBJ2-5; no clear D gene. The germline gives CDR1 ENHRY, CDR2 SYGVKD. V shed 5 bases and J shed 0 bases, with 10 bases lying between them. The CDR3 is 14 amino acids. For the CDR3, the DNA is TGTGCCATCAGTTCCCCCCAGTACCAAGAGACCCAGTACTTC. It is translated as CAISSPQYQETQYF.

This clone was detected only a few times. The chain couples TRBV14 to TRBJ1-2; D is unresolved. Trimming removed 1 base from V and 14 bases from J, with 11 bases in between. The CDR3 sequence is 11 residues long. Germline CDR1 is SGHDN and CDR2 is FVKESK. CDR3 region: CASSQGRATTF. Written as DNA, the CDR3 is TGTGCCAGCAGCCAAGGGAGGGCCACGACCTTC. Looking up the rest from reference TRBV14 and TRBJ1-2 gives the full variable domain: EAGVTQFPSHSVIEKGQTVTLRCDPISGHDNLYWYRRVMGKEIKFLLHFVKESKQDESGMPNNRFLAERTGGTYSTLKVQPAELEDSGVYFCASSQGRATTFGSGTRLTVV.

The chain combines TRBV15 with TRBJ2-7, with D maybe TRBD2 (5 bases). The CDR3 has 17 amino acids. Deletions cut 0 bases from V and 6 bases from J, with 21 bases between. Germline CDR1 and CDR2: LNHNV and YYDKDF (reference sequence). Here the CDR3 reads CATSRDKYPGTSVEQYF. For the CDR3, the DNA is TGTGCCACCAGCAGAGATAAATACCCGGGAACCTCCGTCGAGCAGTACTTC.

The chain carries TRBV5-4 and TRBJ2-3; 9 positions match TRBD1. CDR3 size: 18 residues. The germline V gene has CDR1 SGHNT and CDR2 YYREEE (reference sequence). V trimming: 3 bases; J trimming: 0 bases; junction bases outside the gene matches: 11. CDR3 amino acids: CASSSLNRGPVSTDTQYF. In DNA form, the CDR3 reads TGTGCCAGCAGCTCATTAAACAGGGGGCCGGTAAGCACAGATACGCAGTATTTT.

The genes are TRBV6-6 and TRBJ2-2, with 8 bases that match TRBD1. The length of the CDR3 is 13 residues. Losses at the gene ends were 11 bases for V and 6 bases for J; bases not matched to a gene: 8. CDR1 is MNHNY, CDR2 SVGAGI, per germline (reference sequence). The CDR3 is CAGQGTGSGELFF. DNA of the CDR3: TGTGCCGGACAGGGTACCGGTTCCGGGGAGCTGTTTTTT.

In its sample, this clone was seen once. The V call is TRBV6-5, the J call TRBJ1-5; D remains ambiguous. CDR3 size: 15 residues. Trimming cost V 3 bases and J 1 base, with 10 bases left between them. Germline-derived CDR1 and CDR2 are MNHEY and SVGAGI. CDR3 region: CASSYGHLSNQPQHF. The DNA of the CDR3 is TGTGCCAGCAGTTATGGGCACTTAAGCAATCAGCCCCAGCATTTT.

DNA for the CDR3: TGTGCCAGCAGTTACTTGCGGACAGGGGGCGGGGAGCTGTTTTTT. Translating gives CASSYLRTGGGELFF. The chain uses TRBV6-5 and TRBJ2-2; 10 positions match TRBD1. The germline gives CDR1 MNHEY, CDR2 SVGAGI. The ends lost 1 base at V and 7 bases at J; junction bases unmatched: 3. This CDR3 is 15 amino acids long.

The rearrangement uses TRBV18 and TRBJ1-6; a weak D match, TRBD1 (5 bases). The CDR3 has 14 amino acids. Germline V gene sequence: CDR1 KGHSH, CDR2 LQKENI. V was trimmed by 3 bases and J by 7 bases, leaving 10 bases between them. The CDR3 region has the DNA TGTGCCAGCTCACCTGGGGGGATGAATTCACCCCTCCACTTT. Residues: CASSPGGMNSPLHF.

This chain joins TRBV18 and TRBJ1-1, with unresolved D. Germline V CDR1 and CDR2: KGHSH, LQKENI. V lost 2 bases and J 0 bases, leaving 13 bases between the germline ends. The CDR3 spans 16 residues. This CDR3 reads CASSPGIGDLNTEAFF. CDR3 coding DNA: TGTGCCAGCTCACCAGGGATAGGCGATTTGAACACTGAAGCTTTCTTT.

This clone was counted between two and nine times. The chain recombines TRBV7-9 with TRBJ1-1, with D hard to call. The V and J ends lost 6 bases and 1 base respectively, with 9 bases between them. Germline V gives CDR1 SEHNR, CDR2 FQNEAQ (reference sequence). The CDR3 runs 13 residues. The CDR3 region is CASSPVSNTEAFF. The DNA for the CDR3 is TGTGCCAGCAGTCCAGTTTCGAACACTGAAGCTTTCTTT.

There are a few counts of this clone. This chain connects TRBV6-5 to TRBJ1-2; TRBD1 is a possible D gene (6 bases). Trimming took 6 bases from V and 3 from J, leaving 17 bases between them. Per the germline V gene, CDR1 is MNHEY and CDR2 is SVGAGI. The length of the CDR3 is 15 residues. The CDR3 DNA sequence: TGTGCCAGCAGGAACAGGGAGGACCCGGACTATGGCTACACCTTC. Protein sequence: CASRNREDPDYGYTF.

The chain joins TRBV6-6 to TRBJ1-1, with TRBD1 matching over 7 bases. The CDR3 length is 15 residues. Trimming removed 5 bases from V and 1 base from J; junction bases left unmatched: 7. Germline V CDR1 and CDR2: MNHNY, SVGAGI (reference sequence). For the CDR3, the DNA is TGTGCCAGCAGTCGACCCCGGGACAGGAACACTGAAGCTTTCTTT. It codes for CASSRPRDRNTEAFF.

The rearrangement uses TRBV10-3 and TRBJ2-1, with D hard to call. Germline lookup yields CDR1 ENHRY and CDR2 SYGVKD. V was cut by 7 bases and J by 7 bases, with 17 bases left in between. This CDR3 spans 14 amino acids. The CDR3 sequence is CAIKRSLSENEQFF. For the CDR3, the DNA is TGTGCCATCAAACGCAGCCTCTCGGAAAATGAGCAGTTCTTC.

This chain joins TRBV10-3 and TRBJ2-7, with D tentatively TRBD1 (6 bases). Germline V gene sequence: CDR1 ENHRY, CDR2 SYGVKD. With 11 bases removed from V and 4 bases from J, the gap between germline ends came to 33 bases. The CDR3 has 18 residues. CDR3 amino acids: CASYPGQGSPGPLYEQYF. CDR3 nucleotides: TGTGCCTCATATCCGGGGCAGGGGAGCCCCGGGCCGCTTTACGAGCAGTACTTC.